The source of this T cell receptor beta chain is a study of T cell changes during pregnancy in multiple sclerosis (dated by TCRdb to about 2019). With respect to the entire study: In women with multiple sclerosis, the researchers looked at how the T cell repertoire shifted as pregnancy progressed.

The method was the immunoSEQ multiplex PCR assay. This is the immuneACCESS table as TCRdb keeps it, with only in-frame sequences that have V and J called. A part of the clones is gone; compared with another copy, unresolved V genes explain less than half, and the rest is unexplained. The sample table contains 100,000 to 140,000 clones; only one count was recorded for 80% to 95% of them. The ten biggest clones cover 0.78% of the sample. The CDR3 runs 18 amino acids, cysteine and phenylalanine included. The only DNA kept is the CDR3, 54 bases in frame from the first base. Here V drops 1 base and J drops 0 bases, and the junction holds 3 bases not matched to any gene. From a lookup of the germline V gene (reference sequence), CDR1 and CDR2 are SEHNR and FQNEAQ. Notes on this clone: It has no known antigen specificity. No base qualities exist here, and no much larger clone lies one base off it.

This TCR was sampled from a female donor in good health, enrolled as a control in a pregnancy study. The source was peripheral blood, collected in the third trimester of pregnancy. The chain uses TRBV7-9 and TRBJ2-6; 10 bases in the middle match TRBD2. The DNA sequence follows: TGTGCCAGCAGCTTAGGTAGCGGGGGGCGCTCTGGGGCCAACGTCCTGACTTTC. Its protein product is CASSLGSGGRSGANVLTF.